A selection of T cell receptor beta chains follows, all from one sample in a study of T cell responses to AZD1222 COVID-19 vaccine. Sequencing was performed with immunoSEQ multiplex PCR; in TCRdb, only in-frame clones are kept and a portion is missing. In the table there are about 92,000 clones, 88% of which are singletons. The sample in question was peripheral blood, obtained on day 0 of AZD1222 vaccination. These receptors came from an adult in good health. The CDR3 runs from the conserved cysteine through the conserved F or W. D genes are given only for firm matches. A row's size may be missing; if present it is once, few, many or a size class.

j_gene: TRBJ2-7
v_gene: TRBV5-1
d_gene: TRBD1
abundance: -
CDR3aa: CASSSGQGGYEQYF
CDR3nt: TGCGCCAGCAGCTCGGGACAGGGAGGTTACGAGCAGTACTTC

j_gene: TRBJ1-5
v_gene: TRBV18
d_gene: TRBD1
abundance: -
CDR3aa: CASSLGQDQPQHF
CDR3nt: TGTGCCAGCTCCCTTGGACAGGATCAGCCCCAGCATTTT

j_gene: TRBJ2-1
v_gene: TRBV7-8
d_gene: TRBD2
abundance: few
CDR3aa: CASSSPGLANEQFF
CDR3nt: TGTGCCAGCAGCTCCCCGGGACTAGCGAATGAGCAGTTCTTC

j_gene: TRBJ2-7
v_gene: TRBV27
d_gene: TRBD2
abundance: -
CDR3aa: CASTQTSGSSYEQYF
CDR3nt: TGTGCCAGCACCCAGACTAGCGGGAGCTCCTACGAGCAGTACTTC

j_gene: TRBJ2-5
v_gene: TRBV11-1
d_gene: -
abundance: -
CDR3aa: CASSLQKYQETQYF
CDR3nt: TGTGCCAGCAGCCTACAAAAGTACCAAGAGACCCAGTACTTC

j_gene: TRBJ1-5
v_gene: TRBV27
d_gene: -
abundance: -
CDR3aa: CASSKQGQLNQPQHF
CDR3nt: TGTGCCAGCAGTAAACAAGGACAGCTTAATCAGCCCCAGCATTTT

j_gene: TRBJ1-2
v_gene: TRBV9
d_gene: TRBD1
abundance: -
CDR3aa: CASSVRDSYGYTF
CDR3nt: TGTGCCAGCAGCGTAAGGGACAGCTATGGCTACACCTTC

j_gene: TRBJ1-1
v_gene: TRBV7-2
d_gene: -
abundance: -
CDR3aa: CASSLGGVGTEAFF
CDR3nt: TGTGCCAGCAGCTTAGGGGGGGTTGGAACTGAAGCTTTCTTT

j_gene: TRBJ1-2
v_gene: TRBV9
d_gene: -
abundance: -
CDR3aa: CASHGGEGSNYGYTF
CDR3nt: TGTGCCTCACATGGAGGGGAGGGATCAAACTATGGCTACACCTTC

j_gene: TRBJ1-1
v_gene: TRBV5-4
d_gene: -
abundance: -
CDR3aa: CASSLAGANTEAFF
CDR3nt: TGTGCCAGCAGCTTGGCCGGCGCAAACACTGAAGCTTTCTTT

j_gene: TRBJ2-1
v_gene: TRBV27
d_gene: TRBD2
abundance: -
CDR3aa: CASSFGYEGLVRNNEQFF
CDR3nt: TGTGCCAGCAGTTTTGGATATGAGGGACTAGTTCGCAACAATGAGCAGTTCTTC

j_gene: TRBJ1-1
v_gene: TRBV27
d_gene: -
abundance: -
CDR3aa: CASSLIGQNTEAFF
CDR3nt: TGTGCCAGCAGTTTAATAGGGCAAAACACTGAAGCTTTCTTT

j_gene: TRBJ1-6
v_gene: TRBV7-8
d_gene: -
abundance: -
CDR3aa: CASSPLWERNSPLHF
CDR3nt: TGTGCCAGCAGCCCTCTCTGGGAGAGAAATTCACCCCTCCACTTT

j_gene: TRBJ2-3
v_gene: TRBV5-1
d_gene: -
abundance: -
CDR3aa: CASSLMTASTQYF
CDR3nt: TGCGCCAGCAGCTTGATGACAGCTTCTACGCAGTATTTT

j_gene: TRBJ2-1
v_gene: TRBV24-1
d_gene: TRBD2
abundance: -
CDR3aa: CATSGTSGIYNEQFF
CDR3nt: TGTGCCACCAGTGGGACTAGCGGGATATACAATGAGCAGTTCTTC

j_gene: TRBJ2-7
v_gene: TRBV6-6
d_gene: TRBD2
abundance: -
CDR3aa: CASSLGGEQYF
CDR3nt: TGTGCCAGCAGTTTGGGAGGGGAGCAGTACTTC

j_gene: TRBJ2-3
v_gene: TRBV28
d_gene: -
abundance: -
CDR3aa: CASSLGADTQYF
CDR3nt: TGTGCCAGCAGTTTGGGGGCAGATACGCAGTATTTT

j_gene: TRBJ1-2
v_gene: TRBV28
d_gene: -
abundance: -
CDR3aa: CASSLSSGRAPGGYTF
CDR3nt: TGTGCCAGCAGTTTATCCTCTGGACGGGCCCCGGGTGGCTACACCTTC

j_gene: TRBJ1-5
v_gene: TRBV27
d_gene: -
abundance: -
CDR3aa: CASRQGSKYQPQHF
CDR3nt: TGTGCCAGCCGACAAGGGAGCAAATATCAGCCCCAGCATTTT

j_gene: TRBJ1-6
v_gene: TRBV11-2
d_gene: -
abundance: -
CDR3aa: CASSLGGSNSPLHF
CDR3nt: TGTGCCAGCAGCTTAGGAGGCTCTAATTCACCCCTCCACTTT

j_gene: TRBJ1-2
v_gene: TRBV27
d_gene: TRBD1
abundance: -
CDR3aa: CASSYGTASNNYGYTF
CDR3nt: TGTGCCAGCAGTTACGGGACAGCCTCTAATAACTATGGCTACACCTTC

j_gene: TRBJ2-3
v_gene: TRBV7-9
d_gene: -
abundance: -
CDR3aa: CASSATGRLTDTQYF
CDR3nt: TGTGCCAGCAGCGCAACCGGACGGCTCACAGATACGCAGTATTTT

j_gene: TRBJ2-7
v_gene: TRBV5-1
d_gene: TRBD2
abundance: -
CDR3aa: CASSLDPSGRSSDYEQYF
CDR3nt: TGCGCCAGCAGCTTGGATCCTAGCGGGAGGTCCTCGGACTACGAGCAGTACTTC

j_gene: TRBJ2-3
v_gene: TRBV10-3
d_gene: -
abundance: -
CDR3aa: CAISEKVVDTQYF
CDR3nt: TGTGCCATCAGTGAGAAAGTAGTAGATACGCAGTATTTT

j_gene: TRBJ2-3
v_gene: TRBV10-1
d_gene: -
abundance: once
CDR3aa: CASSERGDNADTQYF
CDR3nt: TGCGCCAGCAGTGAGAGGGGGGATAACGCAGATACGCAGTATTTT

j_gene: TRBJ2-7
v_gene: TRBV5-1
d_gene: TRBD1
abundance: few
CDR3aa: CASSRTGTGASYEQYF
CDR3nt: TGCGCCAGCAGCCGAACCGGGACAGGGGCCTCCTACGAGCAGTACTTC

j_gene: TRBJ1-3
v_gene: TRBV6-2/TRBV6-3
d_gene: -
abundance: -
CDR3aa: CASSYSIAQGLASGNTIYF
CDR3nt: TGTGCCAGCAGTTACTCGATTGCCCAGGGTCTTGCGTCTGGAAACACCATATATTTT

j_gene: TRBJ2-5
v_gene: TRBV24-1
d_gene: -
abundance: -
CDR3aa: CATSEYGPRETQYF
CDR3nt: TGTGCCACCAGTGAATACGGGCCGCGGGAGACCCAGTACTTC

j_gene: TRBJ1-6
v_gene: TRBV14
d_gene: -
abundance: few
CDR3aa: CASSQDSPQNSPLHF
CDR3nt: TGTGCCAGCAGCCAAGATTCGCCACAGAATTCACCCCTCCACTTT

j_gene: TRBJ1-3
v_gene: TRBV9
d_gene: -
abundance: -
CDR3aa: CASSVAAGNTIYF
CDR3nt: TGTGCCAGCAGCGTCGCTGCTGGAAACACCATATATTTT

j_gene: TRBJ1-1
v_gene: TRBV27
d_gene: TRBD1
abundance: -
CDR3aa: CASSLSTGGYTEAFF
CDR3nt: TGTGCCAGCAGTTTATCGACAGGGGGGTACACTGAAGCTTTCTTT

j_gene: TRBJ2-7
v_gene: TRBV24-1
d_gene: TRBD1
abundance: -
CDR3aa: CATRITRDREYEQYF
CDR3nt: TGTGCCACCAGGATAACTAGGGACAGGGAGTACGAGCAGTACTTC

j_gene: TRBJ1-1
v_gene: TRBV14
d_gene: -
abundance: few
CDR3aa: CASSQGQGLPEAFF
CDR3nt: TGTGCCAGCAGCCAAGGGCAGGGGCTGCCTGAAGCTTTCTTT

j_gene: TRBJ1-1
v_gene: TRBV10-3
d_gene: TRBD1
abundance: -
CDR3aa: CAISETRDRGWDLNTEAFF
CDR3nt: TGTGCCATCAGTGAGACAAGGGACAGGGGATGGGATCTGAACACTGAAGCTTTCTTT

j_gene: TRBJ1-5
v_gene: TRBV7-9
d_gene: -
abundance: once
CDR3aa: CASSLEGGGRQHF
CDR3nt: TGTGCCAGCAGCTTGGAGGGGGGAGGGCGCCAGCATTTT

j_gene: TRBJ1-4
v_gene: TRBV29-1
d_gene: -
abundance: -
CDR3aa: CSVAGQSNEKLFF
CDR3nt: TGCAGCGTAGCCGGACAGTCTAATGAAAAACTGTTTTTT

j_gene: TRBJ1-2
v_gene: TRBV24-1
d_gene: TRBD1
abundance: -
CDR3aa: CAATTTGGGGGYTF
CDR3nt: TGTGCCGCGACAACGACAGGGGGTGGAGGTGGCTACACCTTC

j_gene: TRBJ2-2
v_gene: TRBV6-2/TRBV6-3
d_gene: TRBD2
abundance: -
CDR3aa: CASTPGLAGFKRVAGELFF
CDR3nt: TGTGCCAGCACCCCGGGACTAGCGGGATTTAAAAGGGTAGCCGGGGAGCTGTTTTTT

j_gene: TRBJ2-1
v_gene: TRBV11-2
d_gene: -
abundance: -
CDR3aa: CASSLVAAVSSYNEQFF
CDR3nt: TGTGCCAGCAGCTTAGTGGCAGCGGTAAGCTCCTACAATGAGCAGTTCTTC

j_gene: TRBJ1-1
v_gene: TRBV10-2
d_gene: -
abundance: -
CDR3aa: CASSDSGLNTEAFF
CDR3nt: TGCGCCAGCAGTGATTCCGGCCTGAACACTGAAGCTTTCTTT

j_gene: TRBJ2-7
v_gene: TRBV9
d_gene: TRBD2
abundance: -
CDR3aa: CASSVGASGRIEDEQYF
CDR3nt: TGTGCCAGCAGCGTAGGAGCTAGCGGGAGGATTGAGGACGAGCAGTACTTC

j_gene: TRBJ2-7
v_gene: TRBV27
d_gene: TRBD1
abundance: once
CDR3aa: CASGTGGSYEQYF
CDR3nt: TGTGCCAGCGGCACAGGGGGATCCTACGAGCAGTACTTC

j_gene: TRBJ2-1
v_gene: TRBV7-3
d_gene: TRBD1
abundance: -
CDR3aa: CASSLRGTANEQFF
CDR3nt: TGTGCCAGCAGCTTAAGAGGGACAGCCAATGAGCAGTTCTTC

j_gene: TRBJ2-3
v_gene: TRBV7-2
d_gene: -
abundance: -
CDR3aa: CASSLEGRWTGSTDTQYF
CDR3nt: TGTGCCAGCAGCTTAGAGGGCAGGTGGACCGGAAGCACAGATACGCAGTATTTT

j_gene: TRBJ2-7
v_gene: TRBV27
d_gene: -
abundance: once
CDR3aa: CASPLEGSYEQYF
CDR3nt: TGTGCCAGCCCTTTAGAGGGTTCCTACGAGCAGTACTTC

j_gene: TRBJ1-2
v_gene: TRBV6-6
d_gene: TRBD1
abundance: -
CDR3aa: CASSRGQGALTNYGYTF
CDR3nt: TGTGCCAGCAGCCGAGGACAGGGGGCCCTTACTAACTATGGCTACACCTTC

j_gene: TRBJ2-5
v_gene: TRBV6-5
d_gene: TRBD1
abundance: -
CDR3aa: CASSPEGQRETQYF
CDR3nt: TGTGCCAGCAGTCCCGAGGGACAGAGAGAGACCCAGTACTTC

j_gene: TRBJ2-7
v_gene: TRBV7-6
d_gene: TRBD2
abundance: medium-sized
CDR3aa: CASSLVAGGGGEQYF
CDR3nt: TGTGCCAGCAGCTTAGTGGCGGGGGGAGGTGGCGAGCAGTACTTC

j_gene: TRBJ2-1
v_gene: TRBV7-6
d_gene: TRBD2
abundance: -
CDR3aa: CASSTRPSGLRRNNEQFF
CDR3nt: TGTGCCAGCAGCACCCGCCCTAGCGGACTAAGGCGGAACAATGAGCAGTTCTTC

j_gene: TRBJ1-2
v_gene: TRBV7-2
d_gene: -
abundance: -
CDR3aa: CASSFFPGGYTF
CDR3nt: TGTGCCAGCAGCTTTTTCCCTGGTGGCTACACCTTC

j_gene: TRBJ2-3
v_gene: TRBV3-1/TRBV3-2
d_gene: -
abundance: -
CDR3aa: CASSHSTDTQYF
CDR3nt: TGTGCCAGCAGCCACTCGACAGATACGCAGTATTTT

j_gene: TRBJ1-2
v_gene: TRBV10-3
d_gene: -
abundance: -
CDR3aa: CAISDGLGDGYTF
CDR3nt: TGTGCCATCAGCGACGGACTAGGGGATGGCTACACCTTC

j_gene: TRBJ2-7
v_gene: TRBV28
d_gene: TRBD2
abundance: -
CDR3aa: CASSSWTSGGIYEQYF
CDR3nt: TGTGCCAGCAGTTCGTGGACTAGCGGGGGGATATACGAGCAGTACTTC

j_gene: TRBJ1-2
v_gene: TRBV19
d_gene: -
abundance: -
CDR3aa: CASRPGLGLLYGYTF
CDR3nt: TGTGCCAGTAGGCCAGGACTTGGTCTTCTCTATGGCTACACCTTC

j_gene: TRBJ1-5
v_gene: TRBV6-8
d_gene: -
abundance: -
CDR3aa: CASSFSNPGHRLVNQPQHF
CDR3nt: TGTGCCAGCAGTTTTTCAAATCCGGGACACCGACTTGTTAATCAGCCCCAGCATTTT

j_gene: TRBJ1-2
v_gene: TRBV6-1
d_gene: -
abundance: -
CDR3aa: CASSDRMGVGINGYTF
CDR3nt: TGTGCCAGCAGTGACAGAATGGGGGTAGGGATCAATGGCTACACCTTC

j_gene: TRBJ1-5
v_gene: TRBV28
d_gene: TRBD1
abundance: -
CDR3aa: CASSLWRGSSGGVSNQPQHF
CDR3nt: TGTGCCAGCAGTCTTTGGCGCGGGTCCTCAGGGGGGGTAAGCAATCAGCCCCAGCATTTT